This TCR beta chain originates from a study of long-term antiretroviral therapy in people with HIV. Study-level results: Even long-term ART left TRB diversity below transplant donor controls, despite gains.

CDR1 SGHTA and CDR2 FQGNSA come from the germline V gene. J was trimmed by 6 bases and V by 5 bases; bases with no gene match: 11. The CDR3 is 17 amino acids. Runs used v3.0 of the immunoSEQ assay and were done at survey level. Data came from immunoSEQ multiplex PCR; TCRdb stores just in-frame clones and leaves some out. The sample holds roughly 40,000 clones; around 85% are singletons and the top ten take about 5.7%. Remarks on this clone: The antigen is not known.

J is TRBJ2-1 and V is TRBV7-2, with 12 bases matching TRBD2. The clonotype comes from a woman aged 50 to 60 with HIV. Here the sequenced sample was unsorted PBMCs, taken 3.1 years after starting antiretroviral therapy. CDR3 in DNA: TGTGCCAGCAGCCGACTAGCGGGGGCCCACGGCCTCAATGAGCAGTTCTTC. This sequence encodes CASSRLAGAHGLNEQFF.